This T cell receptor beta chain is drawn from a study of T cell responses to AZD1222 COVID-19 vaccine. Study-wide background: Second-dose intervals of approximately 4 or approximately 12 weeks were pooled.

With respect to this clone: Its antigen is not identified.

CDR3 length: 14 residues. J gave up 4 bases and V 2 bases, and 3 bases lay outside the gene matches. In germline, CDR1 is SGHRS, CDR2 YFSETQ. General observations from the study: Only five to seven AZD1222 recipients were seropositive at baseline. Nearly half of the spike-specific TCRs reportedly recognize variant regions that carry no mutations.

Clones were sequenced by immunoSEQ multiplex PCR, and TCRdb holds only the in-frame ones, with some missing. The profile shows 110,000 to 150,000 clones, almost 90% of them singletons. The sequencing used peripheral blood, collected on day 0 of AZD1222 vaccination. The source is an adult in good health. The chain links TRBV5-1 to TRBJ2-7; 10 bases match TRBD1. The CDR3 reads CASSFRDRGYEQYF. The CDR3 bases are TGCGCCAGCAGCTTCCGGGACAGGGGATACGAGCAGTACTTC.